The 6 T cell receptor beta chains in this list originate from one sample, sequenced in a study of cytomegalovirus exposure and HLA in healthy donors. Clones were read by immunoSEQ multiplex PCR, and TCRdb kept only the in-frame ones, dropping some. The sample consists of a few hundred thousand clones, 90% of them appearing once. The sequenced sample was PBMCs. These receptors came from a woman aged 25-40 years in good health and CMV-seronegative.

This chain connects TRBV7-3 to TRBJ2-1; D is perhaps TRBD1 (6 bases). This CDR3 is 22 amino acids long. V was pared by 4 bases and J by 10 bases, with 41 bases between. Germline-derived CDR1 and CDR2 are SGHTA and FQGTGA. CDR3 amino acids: CASSSPQGSAHYNEHWQSEQFF. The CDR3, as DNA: TGTGCCAGCAGCTCCCCCCAGGGGAGCGCCCATTACAATGAGCATTGGCAATCCGAGCAGTTCTTC.

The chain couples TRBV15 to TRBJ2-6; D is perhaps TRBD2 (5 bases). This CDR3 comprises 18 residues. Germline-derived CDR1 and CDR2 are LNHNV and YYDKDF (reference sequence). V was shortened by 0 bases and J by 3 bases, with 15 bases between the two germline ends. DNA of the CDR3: TGTGCCACCAGCAGAGAAGGGCTGCGACGGGGTGGGGCCAACGTCCTGACTTTC. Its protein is CATSREGLRRGGANVLTF.

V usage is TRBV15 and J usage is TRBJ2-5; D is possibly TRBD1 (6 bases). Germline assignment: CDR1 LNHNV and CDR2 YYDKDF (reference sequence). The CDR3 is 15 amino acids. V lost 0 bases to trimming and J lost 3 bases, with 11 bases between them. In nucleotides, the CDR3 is TGTGCCACCAGCAGAGATACAGGGACAAAAGAGACCCAGTACTTC. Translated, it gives CATSRDTGTKETQYF.

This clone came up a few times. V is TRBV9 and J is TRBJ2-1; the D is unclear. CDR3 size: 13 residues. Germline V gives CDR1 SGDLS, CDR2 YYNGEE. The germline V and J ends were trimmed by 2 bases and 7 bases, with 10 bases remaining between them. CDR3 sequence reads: CASSVPPVNEQFF. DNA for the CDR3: TGTGCCAGCAGCGTCCCCCCAGTTAATGAGCAGTTCTTC.

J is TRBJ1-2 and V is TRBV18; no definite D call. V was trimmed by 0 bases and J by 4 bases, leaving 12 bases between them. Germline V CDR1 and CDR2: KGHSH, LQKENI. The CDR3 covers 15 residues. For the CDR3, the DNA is TGTGCCAGCTCACCACCGTCTCCAGGTTCCTATGGCTACACCTTC. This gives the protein CASSPPSPGSYGYTF.

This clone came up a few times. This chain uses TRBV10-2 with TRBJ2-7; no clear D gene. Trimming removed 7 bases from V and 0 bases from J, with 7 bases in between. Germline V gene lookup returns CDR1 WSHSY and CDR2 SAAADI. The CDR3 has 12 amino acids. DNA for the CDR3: TGCGCCAGCACTTCGAGCTCCTACGAGCAGTACTTC. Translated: CASTSSSYEQYF.